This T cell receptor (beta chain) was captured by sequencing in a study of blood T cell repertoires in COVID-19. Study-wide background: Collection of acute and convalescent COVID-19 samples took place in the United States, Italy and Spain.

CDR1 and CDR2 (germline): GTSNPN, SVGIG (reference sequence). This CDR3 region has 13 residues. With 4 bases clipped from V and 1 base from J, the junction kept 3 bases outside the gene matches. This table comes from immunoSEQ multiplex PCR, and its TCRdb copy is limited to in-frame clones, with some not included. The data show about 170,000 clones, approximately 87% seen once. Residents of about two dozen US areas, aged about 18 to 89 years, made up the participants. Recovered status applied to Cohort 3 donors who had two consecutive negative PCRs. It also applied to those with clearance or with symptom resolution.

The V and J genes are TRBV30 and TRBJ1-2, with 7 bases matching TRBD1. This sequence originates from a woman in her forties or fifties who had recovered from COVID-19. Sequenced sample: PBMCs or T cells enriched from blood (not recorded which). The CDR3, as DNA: TGTGCCTGGACCCCAGGGGGTAACTATGGCTACACCTTC. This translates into CAWTPGGNYGYTF.